The 27 T cell receptor beta chains given below trace back to one sample, sequenced in a study of Graves' ophthalmopathy and Graves' hyperthyroidism. From RNA, the CDR3 regions of TCR beta chains were amplified and sequenced. HTBI primers primed a first-round RT-PCR, and a second-round multiplex PCR followed. MiXCR, applied by TCRdb to the multiplex PCR reads, yields one record per CDR3 protein. The sample has a few hundred thousand distinct CDR3 sequences; about a sixth are singletons. The sequenced sample was peripheral blood. These receptors all come from an adult woman with stable Graves' hyperthyroidism.

There are a few counts of this clonotype. The rearrangement joins TRBV4-3 to TRBJ1-2; a possible D gene is TRBD1 (5 bases). Germline CDR1 and CDR2: LGHNA and YSLEER. The CDR3 is 15 residues long. The V and J ends lost 0 bases and 2 bases respectively, with 10 bases between them. CDR3 DNA sequence: TGCGCCAGCAGCCAAGAGGGGACCAGGAACTATGGCTACACCTTC. Protein sequence: CASSQEGTRNYGYTF.

As for this clonotype: Being one base from a much bigger clone, this may be a read error. V gene TRBV4-2 combines with J gene TRBJ2-7; a weak D match, TRBD1 (5 bases). Per germline, CDR1 LGHNA and CDR2 YNFKEQ. This CDR3 is 15 amino acids long. The CDR3 sequence is CANSQVGQGNYEQYF. The CDR3 DNA is TGTGCCAACAGCCAAGTTGGGCAGGGCAACTACGAGCAGTACTTC.

This clonotype was detected only a few times. The CDR3 region has the DNA TGTGCCTGGTCGTGGGACGGGGAGCTGTTTTTT. Protein sequence: CAWSWDGELFF. The rearrangement links TRBV30 to TRBJ2-2, with D unresolved. Germline CDR1 GTSNPN, CDR2 SVGIG (reference sequence). CDR3 length equals 11 residues. V shed 5 bases and J shed 7 bases, with 8 bases lying between them.

This clonotype occurred a few times. The chain carries TRBV5-1 and TRBJ2-7; D gene ambiguous. This CDR3 has 12 amino acids. Germline CDR1 is SGHRS and CDR2 is YFSETQ. Trimming took off 3 bases at V and 5 bases at J, with 9 bases between the two ends. CDR3 in amino acids: CASSYQKDEQYF. The CDR3, as DNA: TGCGCCAGCAGCTACCAGAAGGACGAGCAGTACTTC.

In the case of this clonotype: A much larger clone lies a single base off, so this may be a read error. The chain links TRBV20-1 to TRBJ1-2, with D possibly TRBD1 on 5 matching bases. Per the germline V gene, CDR1 is DFQATT and CDR2 is SNEGSKA (reference sequence). The CDR3 extends over 18 amino acids. CDR3 amino acids: CSARVTSLGTALNYGYSF. The CDR3 bases are TGCAGTGCTAGAGTCACATCTTTGGGGACCGCCCTCAATTATGGCTACAGCTTC.

This clonotype appeared many times. The chain recombines TRBV6-2 or TRBV6-3 with TRBJ2-7; 10 bases match TRBD2. From germline, CDR1 is MNHEY and CDR2 SVGEGT. This CDR3 is built from 18 residues. V lost 3 bases and J lost 2; bases outside the gene matches: 13. CDR3: CASSYGPFLSGRAYEQYF. The CDR3 region has the DNA TGTGCCAGCAGTTATGGTCCCTTTCTGAGCGGGAGGGCCTACGAGCAGTACTTC.

This clonotype has a count of ten or more. The CDR3 DNA follows: TGTGCCACCAGTGATTCCGGCAGGAGCGAGAACACCGGGGAGCTGTTTTTT. As protein: CATSDSGRSENTGELFF. The genes are TRBV24-1 and TRBJ2-2; D is uncertain. Germline-derived CDR1 and CDR2 are KGHDR and SFDVKD. CDR3 length: 17 amino acids. V was shortened by 2 bases and J by 1 base, with 13 bases between the two germline ends.

Points on this clonotype: Given a much more abundant clone one base away, this may be a read error. The genes are TRBV6-5 and TRBJ2-5; 7 bases align to TRBD1. The CDR3 totals 14 residues. The germline V gene has CDR1 MNHEY and CDR2 SVGAGI. DNA of the CDR3: TGTGCCAGCAGTTATCGGGGACAGCAAGAGACCAAGTACTTC. Translation: CASSYRGQQETKYF.

This chain joins TRBV6-1 and TRBJ1-4, with a weak D call TRBD1 (6 bases). V was pared by 6 bases and J by 8 bases, with 13 bases between. In germline, CDR1 is MNHNS, CDR2 SASEGT. The CDR3 runs 13 residues. The CDR3, as DNA: TGTGCCAGCAGGGCCCGAAGGGGGGAAAAACTGTTTTTT. It translates to CASRARRGEKLFF.

The sample holds many counts of this clonotype. The V and J genes are TRBV12-5 and TRBJ2-7, with a tentative D call TRBD2 (5 bases). Deletions cut 7 bases from V and 0 bases from J, with 28 bases between. The CDR3 covers 19 residues. Germline V gene data show CDR1 as LGHNT and CDR2 as FRNRAP. For the CDR3, the DNA is TGTGCTAGTGTCCAGACGGACGGGAAAACTCCCCGCCACTCCTACGAGCAGTACTTC. Its translation: CASVQTDGKTPRHSYEQYF.

With regard to this clonotype: A much larger clone sits a single nucleotide away, making a read error possible. The CDR3: CASSEVTGAPKLFF. DNA for the CDR3: TGTGCCAGCAGTGAAGTGACAGGGGCCCCCAAGCTGTTTTTT. V is TRBV2 and J is TRBJ2-2, with 8 bases aligning to TRBD1. The CDR3 contains 14 residues. The germline V gene has CDR1 SNHLY and CDR2 FYNNEI. Trimming removed 1 base from V and 12 bases from J; junction bases left unmatched: 7.

This clonotype has a count of ten or more. V usage is TRBV28 and J usage is TRBJ1-6; D remains ambiguous. V lost 5 bases, J lost 16 bases, and 21 bases lay in between. Germline lookup yields CDR1 MDHEN and CDR2 SYDVKM. The CDR3 contains 14 residues. CDR3 nucleotides: TGTGCCAGCAGTCCACTCTTGGGCAGGCCGCCTCTCCACTTT. Its translation: CASSPLLGRPPLHF.

In this sample, this clonotype turned up many times. V gene TRBV28 combines with J gene TRBJ2-2; D is unclear. In germline, CDR1 is MDHEN, CDR2 SYDVKM. V dropped 6 bases and J dropped 6 bases, with 8 bases sitting between them. This CDR3 region has 12 residues. The CDR3 sequence is CASSPRSGELFF. CDR3 in DNA: TGTGCCAGCAGCCCCCGCTCCGGGGAGCTGTTTTTT.

This clonotype was detected many times. The chain carries TRBV28 and TRBJ2-7; D possibly corresponds to TRBD1 (6 bases). CDR1 is MDHEN and CDR2 is SYDVKM in the germline V gene. The CDR3 extends over 12 amino acids. Trimming cost V 9 bases and J 6 bases, with 15 bases left between them. The CDR3 protein is CASRSARGEQYF. Here the CDR3 DNA reads TGTGCCAGTAGGTCCGCCAGGGGCGAGCAGTACTTC.

This clonotype was detected a few times. The chain carries TRBV7-7 and TRBJ2-3; TRBD2 matches 11 bases. The CDR3 is 17 amino acids. Germline assignment: CDR1 SSHAT and CDR2 FNYEAQ (reference sequence). The J segment lost 0 bases and the V segment lost 4 bases, leaving 6 bases of the junction unmatched. The CDR3 nucleotides read TGTGCCAGCAGCTCTTACGGGACTAGCGGTAGCACAGATACGCAGTATTTT. This translates into CASSSYGTSGSTDTQYF.

This clonotype occurred many times. The chain employs TRBV7-2 and TRBJ1-1; 10 nucleotides align to TRBD1. Trimming removed 6 bases from V and 6 bases from J; junction bases left unmatched: 7. Germline V CDR1 and CDR2: SGHTA, FQGNSA. The CDR3 has 14 residues. The CDR3 here is CASRATGGRAEAFF. CDR3 sequence (DNA): TGTGCCAGCAGAGCGACAGGGGGCAGGGCTGAAGCTTTCTTT.

The chain joins TRBV10-3 to TRBJ2-7; D not resolved. The CDR3 covers 14 residues. CDR1 is ENHRY, CDR2 SYGVKD, per germline. V was trimmed by 4 bases and J by 2 bases, leaving 12 bases between them. The CDR3 DNA reads TGTGCCATCAGTGTCATCTCGAACCCCTACGAGCAGTACTTC. Translating gives CAISVISNPYEQYF.

This clonotype has only a few counts. The genes are TRBV12-3 or TRBV12-4 and TRBJ2-5, with D possibly being TRBD1 or TRBD2 (5 bases each). Trimming removed 6 bases from V and 5 bases from J, with 13 bases in between. The CDR3 has 13 amino acids. CDR3 DNA: TGTGCCAGCAGCTTGGGGGAAAGCGAGACCCAGTACTTC. Protein: CASSLGESETQYF.

This clonotype was detected ten times or more. The chain employs TRBV7-2 and TRBJ2-5; a possible D gene is TRBD2 (6 bases). In germline, CDR1 is SGHTA, CDR2 FQGNSA. The CDR3 is 15 residues long. Deletions cut 2 bases from V and 5 bases from J, with 15 bases between. The chain's CDR3 is CASSLREIPAETQYF. CDR3 bases: TGTGCCAGCAGCTTACGGGAGATTCCTGCGGAGACCCAGTACTTC.

This clonotype was counted at least ten times. The chain combines TRBV28 with TRBJ2-1; D unresolved. The ends were cut back, 5 bases at V and 5 bases at J, with 16 bases in the middle. This CDR3 is built from 15 residues. Germline values: CDR1 MDHEN, CDR2 SYDVKM. The CDR3 loop reads CASSPEVLLDNEQFF. Written as DNA, the CDR3 is TGTGCCAGCAGTCCCGAGGTTCTATTAGACAATGAGCAGTTCTTC.

This clonotype came up many times. The gene calls are TRBV4-1 and TRBJ2-7, with 8 nucleotides matching TRBD1. Germline CDR1 is MGHRA and CDR2 is YSYEKL. The V and J ends lost 2 bases and 2 bases, in that order; junction bases with no gene match: 5. The length of the CDR3 is 15 residues. CDR3 coding DNA: TGCGCCAGCAGCCAACCAGGGGGCAGGGCCTACGAGCAGTACTTC. It specifies CASSQPGGRAYEQYF.

Many counts were recorded for this clonotype. The CDR3 DNA follows: TGCAGTGCTAGAGCGTTGGAGAGCAATCAGCCCCAGCATTTT. Translating gives CSARALESNQPQHF. The genes are TRBV20-1 and TRBJ1-5; D is uncertain. Germline V gene data show CDR1 as DFQATT and CDR2 as SNEGSKA (reference sequence). The CDR3 length is 14 residues. Between the trimmed V and J ends, which lost 1 base and 1 base, there was a span of 8 bases.

This clonotype came up many times. The V gene is TRBV20-1, the J gene TRBJ1-2; TRBD1 is a possible D gene (5 bases). The V end was cut by 4 bases, the J end by 2 bases, with 11 bases between. The germline V gene has CDR1 DFQATT and CDR2 SNEGSKA (reference sequence). The CDR3 runs to 13 residues. The CDR3 bases are TGCAGTGCTATGGGACGGCAGAACTATGGCTACACCTTC. Protein: CSAMGRQNYGYTF.

This clonotype was detected ten times or more. The gene calls are TRBV6-1 and TRBJ1-1; 7 bases map to TRBD1. Germline V lookup: CDR1 MNHNS, CDR2 SASEGT. The CDR3 runs 15 residues. V was pared by 6 bases and J by 1 base, with 8 bases of the junction left unmatched. CDR3 DNA: TGTGCCAGCAGATCCCCCCAGGGGGGGAACACTGAAGCTTTCTTT. Amino acid sequence: CASRSPQGGNTEAFF.

This clonotype was recorded many times. The V gene is TRBV27, the J gene TRBJ2-2, with 8 bases identical to TRBD1. The germline CDR1 and CDR2 sequences are MNHEY and SMNVEV (reference sequence). The CDR3 is 17 residues long. V dropped 2 bases and J dropped 6; count of bases not matched to a gene: 11. The CDR3 protein is CASSLPSGQASSGELFF. As DNA, the CDR3 is TGTGCCAGCAGTTTACCGTCGGGACAGGCGAGCTCCGGGGAGCTGTTTTTT.

V gene TRBV12-5 combines with J gene TRBJ1-1; D is unclear. This CDR3 comprises 12 residues. V was pared by 4 bases and J by 4 bases, with 7 bases between. Per the germline V gene, CDR1 is LGHNT and CDR2 is FRNRAP. This CDR3 is CASGSEGTEAFF. The CDR3 nucleotides are TGTGCTAGTGGTTCCGAGGGCACTGAAGCTTTCTTT.

This clonotype came up many times. This chain joins TRBV24-1 and TRBJ2-7, with D unresolved. The CDR3 sequence is 13 residues long. V was pared by 3 bases and J by 6 bases, with 11 bases between. Germline V lookup: CDR1 KGHDR, CDR2 SFDVKD. The CDR3 is CATSDVGSIEQYF. The CDR3 DNA follows: TGTGCCACCAGTGATGTCGGATCTATCGAGCAGTACTTC.